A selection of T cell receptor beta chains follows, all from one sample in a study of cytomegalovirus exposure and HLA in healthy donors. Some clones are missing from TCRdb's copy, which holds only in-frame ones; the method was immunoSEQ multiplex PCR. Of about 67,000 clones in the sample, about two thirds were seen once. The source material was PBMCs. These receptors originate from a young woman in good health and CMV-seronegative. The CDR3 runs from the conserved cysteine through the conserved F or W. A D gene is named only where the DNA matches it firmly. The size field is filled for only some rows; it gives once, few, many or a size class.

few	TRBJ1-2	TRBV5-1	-	TGCGCCAGCAGCCCAAGGGGCTATGGCTACACCTTC	CASSPRGYGYTF
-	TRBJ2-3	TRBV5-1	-	TGCGCCAGCAGCCACCCCTTAGACAGGCGGAACACAGATACGCAGTATTTT	CASSHPLDRRNTDTQYF
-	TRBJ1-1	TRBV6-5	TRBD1	TGTGCCAGCAGTTACGGACAGGGACGGGCTTTCTTT	CASSYGQGRAFF
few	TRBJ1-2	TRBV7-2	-	TGTGCCAGCAGCTTTGACAGTAACTATGGCTACACCTTC	CASSFDSNYGYTF
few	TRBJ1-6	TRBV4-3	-	TGCGCCAGCAGCCAGCGGGGGAAAAATTCACCCCTCCACTTT	CASSQRGKNSPLHF
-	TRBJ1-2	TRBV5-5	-	TGTGCCAGCAGCTGGGAGAACTTTCTCTATGGCTACACCTTC	CASSWENFLYGYTF
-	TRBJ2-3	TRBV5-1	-	TGCGCCAGCAGCTCGTGGGGGGTTACAGATACGCAGTATTTT	CASSSWGVTDTQYF
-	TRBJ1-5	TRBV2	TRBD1	TGTGCCAGCAGATACCCTACAGGGGACTTTCCGCCCCAGCATTTT	CASRYPTGDFPPQHF
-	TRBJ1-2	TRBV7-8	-	TGTGCCAGCAGCTTAGGGGGCAATTCAAGGGGCTACACCTTC	CASSLGGNSRGYTF
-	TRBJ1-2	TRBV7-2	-	TGTGCCAGCAGCCCGATTAGGGGTGTTGAGGGCTACACCTTC	CASSPIRGVEGYTF
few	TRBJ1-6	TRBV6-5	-	TGTGCCAGCAGTTCAGGGGAAAAGGTCTCACCCCTCCACTTT	CASSSGEKVSPLHF
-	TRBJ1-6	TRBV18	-	TGTGCCAGCTCACCAACCCGGGACATAAATTCACCCCTCCACTTT	CASSPTRDINSPLHF
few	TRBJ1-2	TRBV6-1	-	TGTGCCAGCAGTGACCGGGTAGTCGTCTATGGCTACACCTTC	CASSDRVVVYGYTF
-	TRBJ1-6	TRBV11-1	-	TGTGCCAGCAGCTCAGACAGCCTCTATAATTCACCCCTCCACTTT	CASSSDSLYNSPLHF
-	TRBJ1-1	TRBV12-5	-	TGTGCTAGTGGTCCAGGATCATCGAACACTGAAGCTTTCTTT	CASGPGSSNTEAFF
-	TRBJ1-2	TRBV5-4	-	TGTGCCAGCAGCTTGGACAATAACTATGGCTACACCTTC	CASSLDNNYGYTF
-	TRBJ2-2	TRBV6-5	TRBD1	TGTGCCAGCAGTTTGAACAGGGGCACCGGGGAGCTGTTTTTT	CASSLNRGTGELFF
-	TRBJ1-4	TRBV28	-	TGTGCCAGCAGTTTACTATATGAAAAACTGTTTTTT	CASSLLYEKLFF
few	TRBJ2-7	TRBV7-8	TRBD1	TGTGCCAGCAGCGTGGACAGGGACTACGAGCAGTACTTC	CASSVDRDYEQYF
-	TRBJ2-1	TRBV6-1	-	TGTGCCAGCAGGACTCCAGGGGCCCATGAGCAGTTCTTC	CASRTPGAHEQFF
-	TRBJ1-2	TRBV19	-	TGTGCCAGTAGAATCGGGGGGGCCGAAAACTATGGCTACACCTTC	CASRIGGAENYGYTF
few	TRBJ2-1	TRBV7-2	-	TGTGCCAGCAGCTTAGAAGCGAATGAGCAGTTCTTC	CASSLEANEQFF
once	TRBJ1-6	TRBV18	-	TGTGCCAGCTCACCACGGGACACGTCCGGAGATGGACCCCTCCACTTT	CASSPRDTSGDGPLHF
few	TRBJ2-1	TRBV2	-	TGTGCCAGCAGTGAAAACCGACTGATTGAGCAGTTCTTC	CASSENRLIEQFF
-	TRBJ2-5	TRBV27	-	TGTGCCAGCAGTTTCCAACGGGGGTGGGAGACCCAGTACTTC	CASSFQRGWETQYF
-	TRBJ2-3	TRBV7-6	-	TGTGCCAGCAGCACTACAACCGGGGGAAGCACAGATGCGCAGTATTTT	CASSTTTGGSTDAQYF
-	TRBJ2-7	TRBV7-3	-	TGTGCCAGCAGCTTAGGACTTAACTACGAGCAGTACTTC	CASSLGLNYEQYF
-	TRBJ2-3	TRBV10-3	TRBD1	TGTGCCATCAGCCTTGGAGACAGGGGATTCGCAGATACGCAGTATTTT	CAISLGDRGFADTQYF
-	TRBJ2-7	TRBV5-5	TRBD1	TGTGCCAGCAGCCCAGGGGGCGTCCGGGACGAGCAGTACTTC	CASSPGGVRDEQYF
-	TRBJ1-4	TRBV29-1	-	TGCAGCGTTGAAGAACGGGGTCGAAAACTGTTTTTT	CSVEERGRKLFF
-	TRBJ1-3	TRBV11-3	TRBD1	TGTGCCAGCAGCCCCACCGGGACAGATCGAAACACCATATATTTT	CASSPTGTDRNTIYF
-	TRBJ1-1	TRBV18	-	TGTGCCAGCTCACCACCGGTAGGGACAACCAACACTGAAGCTTTCTTT	CASSPPVGTTNTEAFF
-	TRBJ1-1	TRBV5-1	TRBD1	TGCGCCAGCAGCTTAACAGGGGGAGGCACTGAAGCTTTCTTT	CASSLTGGGTEAFF
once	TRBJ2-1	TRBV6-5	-	TGTGCCAGCAGCACGGGACTTACAACCTACAATGAGCAGTTCTTC	CASSTGLTTYNEQFF
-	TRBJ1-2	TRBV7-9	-	TGTGCCAGCAGCTTAGGCTCGGGGGGCCGGGGTCTTGGCTACACCTTC	CASSLGSGGRGLGYTF
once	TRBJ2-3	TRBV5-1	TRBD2	TGCGCCAGCAGCTTGGGAGGTAGCGGGGGTGACACGCAGTATTTT	CASSLGGSGGDTQYF
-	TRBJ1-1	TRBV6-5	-	TGTGCCAGCAGTTACTTGGGGGCAGAGACTGAAGCTTTCTTT	CASSYLGAETEAFF
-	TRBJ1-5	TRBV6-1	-	TGTGCCAGCACCACGGGGGGGTATAGCAATCAGCCCCAGCATTTT	CASTTGGYSNQPQHF
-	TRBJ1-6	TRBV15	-	TGTGCCACCAGCAGCGGGGGGGCTCCCTATAATTCACCCCTCCACTTT	CATSSGGAPYNSPLHF
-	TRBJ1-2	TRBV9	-	TGTGCCAGCAGCACAACAGGGAACTATGGCTACACCTTC	CASSTTGNYGYTF
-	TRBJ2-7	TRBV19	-	TGTGCCAGTAGGTTAAAGACGGGGTCGTACGAGCAGTACTTC	CASRLKTGSYEQYF
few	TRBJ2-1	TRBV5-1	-	TGCGCCAGCAGCCAGACGGGAGTAGAATACAATGAGCAGTTCTTC	CASSQTGVEYNEQFF
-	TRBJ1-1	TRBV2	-	TGTGCCAGCAGGGAAACAGAGAACACTGAAGCTTTCTTT	CASRETENTEAFF
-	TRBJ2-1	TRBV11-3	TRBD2	TGTGCCAGCAGCTCATATAGCGGGGGCTACAATGAGCAGTTCTTC	CASSSYSGGYNEQFF
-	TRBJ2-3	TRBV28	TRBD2	TGTGCCAGCAGTGAGACTAGCGGGGCCAGAGATACGCAGTATTTT	CASSETSGARDTQYF
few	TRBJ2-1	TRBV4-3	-	TGCGCCAGCAGCCAAGAGGGGCTTGCAAGCAATGAGCAGTTCTTC	CASSQEGLASNEQFF